Detailed here is one T cell receptor beta chain. Its specificity is unknown. CDR1 is SGDLS, CDR2 YYNGEE, per germline. The CDR3 loop spans 16 amino acids. The V gene lost 0 bases and the J gene lost 3 bases, with 13 bases spanning the gap. Generated by immunoSEQ multiplex PCR, the TCRdb table keeps only in-frame clones and is missing some. The sample lists approximately 86,000 clones, roughly 88% seen once, with less than 0.35% in the top ten. These data are taken from a study of OX40 agonist ivuxolimab in advanced cancers. About the study: Ivuxolimab is a fully human IgG2 antibody that activates OX40 (CD134). Three patients, one with hepatocellular carcinoma and two with cutaneous melanoma, achieved partial responses. Notes on the study in general: Compared with CD4+, CD8+ T cells on average had more expanded clones.

V is TRBV9 and J is TRBJ2-1; D is perhaps TRBD2 (5 bases). Specimen: CD4+ or CD8+ T cells sorted from blood, collected in a trial of the OX40 agonist ivuxolimab. The TCR comes from an adult with an advanced solid tumor such as melanoma, head and neck, liver or kidney cancer. In nucleotides, the CDR3 is TGTGCCAGCAGCGTAGGAGGGAGTGCCTTCTACAATGAGCAGTTCTTC. This translates into CASSVGGSAFYNEQFF. Variable domain in full (rest from reference TRBV9 and TRBJ2-1): DSGVTQTPKHLITATGQRVTLRCSPRSGDLSVYWYQQSLDQGLQFLIQYYNGEERAKGNILERFSAQQFPDLHSELNLSSLELGDSALYFCASSVGGSAFYNEQFFGPGTRLTVL.